These T cell receptor beta chains were read from a single sample in a study of T cells in Graves' hyperthyroidism and ophthalmopathy. TCRdb redid the calling of the multiplex PCR reads with MiXCR, one entry per CDR3 protein. The profile shows around 300,000 distinct CDR3 sequences, roughly 15% of them singletons. Source material: blood. Source of these receptors: a woman in her fifties or sixties with Graves' hyperthyroidism that later progressed to Graves' ophthalmopathy. Each CDR3 is given with its conserved first and last residue. Each record gives: D gene, clone size, V gene, J gene, CDR3 protein, CDR3 DNA. A D gene is named only where the DNA matches it firmly. Not every row has a clone size; where given, it reads once, few, many or a size class.

D: .; size: many; V: TRBV5-1; J: TRBJ1-2; CDR3: CASSLNRDGYTF; DNA: TGCGCCAGCAGCCTAAACAGAGATGGCTACACCTTC
D: .; size: .; V: TRBV18; J: TRBJ1-5; CDR3: CASSPPFNVGGMSNQPQHF; DNA: TGTGCCAGCTCACCACCGTTCAATGTGGGAGGGATGAGCAATCAGCCCCAGCATTTT
D: TRBD2; size: .; V: TRBV12-3/TRBV12-4; J: TRBJ2-3; CDR3: CASRDGTSGRAADTQYF; DNA: TGTGCCAGCAGAGACGGGACTAGCGGGAGGGCAGCCGATACGCAGTATTTT
D: .; size: many; V: TRBV6-1; J: TRBJ2-7; CDR3: CASSEAAGFDEQYF; DNA: TGTGCCAGCAGTGAAGCGGCGGGGTTCGACGAGCAGTACTTC
D: TRBD1; size: many; V: TRBV2; J: TRBJ1-2; CDR3: CASSESGQGSYGYTF; DNA: TGTGCCAGCAGTGAAAGCGGACAGGGTTCCTATGGCTACACCTTC
D: .; size: .; V: TRBV5-1; J: TRBJ2-3; CDR3: CASIKTGTDTQYF; DNA: TGCGCCAGCATAAAGACAGGCACAGATACGCAGTATTTT
D: TRBD1; size: many; V: TRBV7-3; J: TRBJ2-1; CDR3: CASSPGGSEQFF; DNA: TGTGCCAGCAGCCCAGGGGGCAGTGAGCAGTTCTTC
D: .; size: many; V: TRBV7-9; J: TRBJ1-2; CDR3: CASSPGWFGDYGYTF; DNA: TGTGCCAGCAGCCCTGGGTGGTTCGGGGACTATGGCTACACCTTC
D: .; size: few; V: TRBV7-9; J: TRBJ1-5; CDR3: CASSAISRGPQPQHF; DNA: TGTGCCAGCAGCGCTATTTCCCGGGGCCCTCAGCCCCAGCATTTT
D: .; size: many; V: TRBV10-3; J: TRBJ2-7; CDR3: CAISEGPNERLSSYEQYF; DNA: TGTGCCATCAGTGAGGGGCCCAATGAGCGGCTGAGCTCCTACGAGCAGTACTTC
D: .; size: many; V: TRBV12-3/TRBV12-4; J: TRBJ1-5; CDR3: CASSPSGTSGPQHF; DNA: TGTGCCAGCAGTCCCTCCGGGACCTCAGGGCCCCAGCATTTT
D: .; size: many; V: TRBV11-3; J: TRBJ1-5; CDR3: CASSSSGKPGTLNQPQHF; DNA: TGTGCCAGCAGCTCCTCCGGGAAACCCGGGACCCTCAATCAGCCCCAGCATTTT
D: .; size: many; V: TRBV5-1; J: TRBJ2-1; CDR3: CASSSNLRNHYNEQFF; DNA: TGCGCCAGCAGCTCCAACTTGAGGAATCACTACAATGAGCAGTTCTTC
D: TRBD1; size: few; V: TRBV5-1; J: TRBJ2-2; CDR3: CASGTGGNTGELFF; DNA: TGCGCCAGTGGGACAGGGGGCAACACCGGGGAGCTGTTTTTT
D: TRBD1; size: many; V: TRBV28; J: TRBJ2-3; CDR3: CASSSPNLRDRGLSDTQYF; DNA: TGTGCCAGCAGTTCACCAAATCTCCGGGACAGGGGGTTGTCAGATACGCAGTATTTT
D: TRBD1; size: .; V: TRBV10-3; J: TRBJ1-3; CDR3: CAIRGTGSSGNTIYF; DNA: TGTGCCATCCGAGGGACAGGATCCTCTGGAAACACCATATATTTT
D: .; size: many; V: TRBV11-3; J: TRBJ2-3; CDR3: CASSPDSGTDTQYF; DNA: TGTGCCAGCAGTCCAGACAGCGGCACAGATACGCAGTATTTT
D: .; size: .; V: TRBV9; J: TRBJ1-4; CDR3: CASSVQASTNEKLFF; DNA: TGTGCCAGCAGCGTTCAAGCGTCAACTAATGAAAAACTGTTTTTT
D: TRBD2; size: many; V: TRBV28; J: TRBJ2-7; CDR3: CALLPPWLAGNEQYF; DNA: TGTGCCCTCCTACCTCCCTGGCTAGCGGGAAACGAGCAGTACTTC
D: TRBD2; size: many; V: TRBV5-1; J: TRBJ2-3; CDR3: CASRQLAGGTDTQYF; DNA: TGCGCCAGCAGACAACTAGCGGGAGGTACAGATACGCAGTATTTT
D: .; size: many; V: TRBV11-2; J: TRBJ1-2; CDR3: CASSKENYGYTF; DNA: TGTGCCAGCAGTAAGGAGAACTATGGCTACACCTTC
D: .; size: .; V: TRBV12-5; J: TRBJ2-5; CDR3: CASAPTVQETQYF; DNA: TGTGCTAGTGCCCCGACAGTCCAAGAGACCCAGTACTTC
D: TRBD1; size: .; V: TRBV5-4; J: TRBJ1-1; CDR3: CASSLGRGQGEAFF; DNA: TGTGCCAGCAGCCTGGGGAGGGGGCAGGGTGAAGCTTTCTTT
D: TRBD2; size: many; V: TRBV29-1; J: TRBJ2-7; CDR3: CSTKTGTSSYEQYF; DNA: TGCAGCACCAAGACCGGGACTAGCTCCTACGAGCAGTACTTC
D: .; size: many; V: TRBV5-1; J: TRBJ2-7; CDR3: CASSIYRDEQYF; DNA: TGCGCCAGCAGCATCTACAGGGACGAGCAGTACTTC
D: .; size: many; V: TRBV5-1; J: TRBJ2-1; CDR3: CASSFGDEQFF; DNA: TGCGCCAGCAGCTTTGGAGATGAGCAGTTCTTC
D: .; size: many; V: TRBV28; J: TRBJ2-3; CDR3: CASSWRRAGDTQYF; DNA: TGTGCCAGCAGTTGGAGAAGGGCGGGGGATACGCAGTATTTT
D: .; size: many; V: TRBV6-4; J: TRBJ2-3; CDR3: CASSDQGGSTDTQYF; DNA: TGTGCCAGCAGTGACCAGGGCGGAAGCACAGATACGCAGTATTTT
D: TRBD2; size: .; V: TRBV6-2/TRBV6-3; J: TRBJ2-1; CDR3: CASRFGLAGGFYNEQFF; DNA: TGTGCCAGCAGATTTGGACTAGCGGGAGGGTTCTACAATGAGCAGTTCTTC